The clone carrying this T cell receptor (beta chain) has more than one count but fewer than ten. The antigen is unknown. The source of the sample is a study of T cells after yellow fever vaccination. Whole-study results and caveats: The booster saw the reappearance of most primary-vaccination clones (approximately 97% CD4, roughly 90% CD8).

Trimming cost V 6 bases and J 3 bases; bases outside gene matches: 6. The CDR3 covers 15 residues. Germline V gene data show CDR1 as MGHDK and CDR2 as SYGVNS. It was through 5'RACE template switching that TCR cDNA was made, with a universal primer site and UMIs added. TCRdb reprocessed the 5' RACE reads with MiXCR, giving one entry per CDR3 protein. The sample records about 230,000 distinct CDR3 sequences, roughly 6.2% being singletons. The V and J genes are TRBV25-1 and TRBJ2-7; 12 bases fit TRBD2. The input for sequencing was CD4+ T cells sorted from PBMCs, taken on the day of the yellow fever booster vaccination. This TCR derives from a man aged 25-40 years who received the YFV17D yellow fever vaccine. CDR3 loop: CASSAGTSGYYEQYF. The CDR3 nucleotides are TGTGCCAGCAGCGCCGGGACTAGCGGGTACTACGAGCAGTACTTC.